The rows below give T cell receptor beta chains drawn from one sample of a study of PD-L1 blockade in urothelial cancer. TCRdb's copy holds only in-frame clones and misses some; the assay was immunoSEQ multiplex PCR. The sample shows 60,000 to 75,000 clones, about four fifths of them seen only once. The source material was PBMCs, sampled around atezolizumab (anti-PD-L1) treatment. All receptors come from a woman aged 70-85 years with urothelial cancer. The CDR3 runs from the conserved cysteine through the conserved F or W. D genes are given only for firm matches. Some rows have no size entry. The others give once, few or many, or a class for an expanded clone.

d_gene: .
j_gene: TRBJ2-5
v_gene: TRBV29-1
len: 14
abundance: .
CDR3nt: TGCAGCGTTGATGAGGGAGGTACAGGAGAGACCCAGTACTTC
CDR3aa: CSVDEGGTGETQYF

d_gene: .
j_gene: TRBJ2-3
v_gene: TRBV21-1
len: 15
abundance: .
CDR3nt: TGTGCCAGCAGCATTAGGACTACCTCGACAGATACGCAGTATTTT
CDR3aa: CASSIRTTSTDTQYF

d_gene: .
j_gene: TRBJ1-2
v_gene: TRBV18
len: 17
abundance: few
CDR3nt: TGTGCCAGCTCACCACGAATTCAGGGGCCCACTAACTATGGCTACACCTTC
CDR3aa: CASSPRIQGPTNYGYTF

d_gene: TRBD1
j_gene: TRBJ2-7
v_gene: TRBV5-4
len: 17
abundance: .
CDR3nt: TGTGCCAGCAGCTTGGTCGTCCGGACAGGGGCTACCTACGAGCAGTACTTC
CDR3aa: CASSLVVRTGATYEQYF

d_gene: TRBD2
j_gene: TRBJ2-3
v_gene: TRBV7-9
len: 15
abundance: .
CDR3nt: TGTGCCAGCAGCTTAGCCAGCGTAGCGGGAGATACGCAGTATTTT
CDR3aa: CASSLASVAGDTQYF

d_gene: .
j_gene: TRBJ2-2
v_gene: TRBV5-6
len: 16
abundance: .
CDR3nt: TGTGCCAGCAGCTTGGCCCCCGGTCGGGGAACCGGGGAGCTGTTTTTT
CDR3aa: CASSLAPGRGTGELFF

d_gene: .
j_gene: TRBJ1-2
v_gene: TRBV28
len: 14
abundance: few
CDR3nt: TGTGCCAGCACCCTCCCCGGGGCTAACTATGGCTACACCTTC
CDR3aa: CASTLPGANYGYTF

d_gene: .
j_gene: TRBJ1-1
v_gene: TRBV5-1
len: 15
abundance: .
CDR3nt: TGCGCCAGCAGCTTGGGCACCTTTCGGGGGACTGAAGCTTTCTTT
CDR3aa: CASSLGTFRGTEAFF

d_gene: .
j_gene: TRBJ2-2
v_gene: TRBV6-1
len: 14
abundance: .
CDR3nt: TGTGCCACCATCTGGACAGTGAACACCGGGGAGCTGTTTTTT
CDR3aa: CATIWTVNTGELFF

d_gene: TRBD1
j_gene: TRBJ2-7
v_gene: TRBV30
len: 15
abundance: few
CDR3nt: TGTGCCTGGAGTTCCGGGACAGGAGTTGTCTACGAGCAGTACTTC
CDR3aa: CAWSSGTGVVYEQYF

d_gene: TRBD2
j_gene: TRBJ2-7
v_gene: TRBV7-8
len: 15
abundance: .
CDR3nt: TGTGCCAGCAGCTTCTCGGCGGGGGTGGCCTACGAGCAGTACTTC
CDR3aa: CASSFSAGVAYEQYF

d_gene: .
j_gene: TRBJ2-3
v_gene: TRBV2
len: 11
abundance: medium-sized
CDR3nt: TGTGCCAGCCTAGGCGTTGGTACGCAGTATTTT
CDR3aa: CASLGVGTQYF

d_gene: .
j_gene: TRBJ1-3
v_gene: TRBV6-1
len: 15
abundance: .
CDR3nt: TGTGCCAGCAGTGTCTGGGCCGGGAGTGGAAACACCATATATTTT
CDR3aa: CASSVWAGSGNTIYF

d_gene: TRBD2
j_gene: TRBJ2-7
v_gene: TRBV9
len: 17
abundance: .
CDR3nt: TGTGCCAGCAGCGTAGGAGCGGGGGGCCGACAACCCTACGAGCAGTACTTC
CDR3aa: CASSVGAGGRQPYEQYF

d_gene: TRBD2
j_gene: TRBJ2-5
v_gene: TRBV30
len: 14
abundance: .
CDR3nt: TGTGCCTGGAGTCCGGGACTAGGTTATGAGACCCAGTACTTC
CDR3aa: CAWSPGLGYETQYF

d_gene: .
j_gene: TRBJ2-7
v_gene: TRBV29-1
len: 14
abundance: .
CDR3nt: TGCAGCGTTAAAGGCCGGGATTCAATCTACGAGCAGTACTTC
CDR3aa: CSVKGRDSIYEQYF

d_gene: .
j_gene: TRBJ2-1
v_gene: TRBV29-1
len: 14
abundance: .
CDR3nt: TGCAGCGTTGTTCATGGGACTGCCTTCGGGAAGCAGTTCTTC
CDR3aa: CSVVHGTAFGKQFF

d_gene: .
j_gene: TRBJ2-7
v_gene: TRBV21-1
len: 16
abundance: .
CDR3nt: TGTGCCAGCAGCGAGGGGACAGTCCCTCTTAGCTACGAGCAGTACTTC
CDR3aa: CASSEGTVPLSYEQYF

d_gene: TRBD2
j_gene: TRBJ2-1
v_gene: TRBV11-2
len: 14
abundance: .
CDR3nt: TGTGCCAGCAGCGACCCCGGGGGGACCAATGAGCAGTTCTTC
CDR3aa: CASSDPGGTNEQFF

d_gene: .
j_gene: TRBJ2-5
v_gene: TRBV6-6
len: 13
abundance: .
CDR3nt: TGTGCCAGCCGTCCTATAGCCAAAGAGACCCAGTACTTC
CDR3aa: CASRPIAKETQYF

d_gene: TRBD1
j_gene: TRBJ1-2
v_gene: TRBV9
len: 15
abundance: .
CDR3nt: TGTGCCAGCAGCGTACAGGGGGCGGGATATGATGGCTACACCTTC
CDR3aa: CASSVQGAGYDGYTF

d_gene: TRBD1
j_gene: TRBJ2-2
v_gene: TRBV5-1
len: 16
abundance: few
CDR3nt: TGCGCCAGCAGACCAGACAGGGCTGCGGACACCGGGGAGCTGTTTTTT
CDR3aa: CASRPDRAADTGELFF

d_gene: .
j_gene: TRBJ2-3
v_gene: TRBV29-1
len: 15
abundance: .
CDR3nt: TGCAGCGTTGAAGAGGCGGCTAGTATGCCGTATACGCAGTATTTT
CDR3aa: CSVEEAASMPYTQYF

d_gene: .
j_gene: TRBJ2-5
v_gene: TRBV11-2
len: 14
abundance: .
CDR3nt: TGTGCCAGCAGCCCCATGGGGAGCCAAGAGACCCAGTACTTC
CDR3aa: CASSPMGSQETQYF

d_gene: .
j_gene: TRBJ1-2
v_gene: TRBV19
len: 14
abundance: .
CDR3nt: TGTGCCAGTAGTAGATCGGACAGCCACTATGGCTACACCTTC
CDR3aa: CASSRSDSHYGYTF

d_gene: TRBD1
j_gene: TRBJ2-7
v_gene: TRBV6-1
len: 13
abundance: .
CDR3nt: TGTGCCAGCAGACCGGGACAGGTGAGCGAGCAGTACTTC
CDR3aa: CASRPGQVSEQYF